These 2 T cell receptor beta chains were all obtained from the same sample, sequenced in a study of neurological immune-mediated disorders. TCRdb independently ran MiXCR on the 5' RACE reads; one entry per CDR3 protein. The sample carries 16,000 or so distinct CDR3 sequences, roughly 10% recorded once. The sample consisted of CD8+ T cells from blood. The origin of the receptors is a man in his fifties or sixties in good health.

This clonotype occurred many times. The gene calls are TRBV7-9 and TRBJ2-3; TRBD2 agrees at 7 bases. The CDR3 consists of 15 residues. Per the germline V gene, CDR1 is SEHNR and CDR2 is FQNEAQ (reference sequence). J lost 1 base, V lost 1 base, and 2 bases had no gene match. The CDR3 loop is CASSLVSGGTDTQYF. In nucleotides, the CDR3 is TGTGCCAGCAGCTTAGTGAGCGGGGGCACAGATACGCAGTATTTT.

This clonotype was seen ten or more times. This rearrangement joins TRBV4-3 to TRBJ2-3, with TRBD1 identical over 8 bases. V lost 3 bases to trimming and J lost 4 bases; unmatched junction nucleotides: 6. Per the germline V gene, CDR1 is LGHNA and CDR2 is YSLEER. This CDR3 has 15 residues. The CDR3 loop is CASSHPGQASDTQYF. In DNA, the CDR3 is TGCGCCAGCAGCCACCCGGGACAGGCGTCAGATACGCAGTATTTT.